The 8 T cell receptor beta chains listed next were all sequenced from one sample in a study of shared clonotypes between healthy human individuals. The table came from immunoSEQ multiplex PCR; TCRdb's copy has only in-frame clones and leaves some out. The repertoire holds over 950,000 clones, with approximately 80% as singletons. The specimen was memory CD4+ T cells from PBMCs. As for subset: CD45RA-negative fraction. The receptors were sampled from a man aged 18 to 35 in good health. Some clones in this sample may be carry-over from other donors' samples.

The V call is TRBV10-3, the J call TRBJ2-4, with D unresolved. CDR3 length: 13 residues. V shed 3 bases and J shed 5 bases, with 8 bases lying between them. CDR1 is ENHRY and CDR2 is SYGVKD in the germline V gene. In DNA, the CDR3 is TGTGCCATCAGTGAACGGAACCAAAACATTCAGTACTTC. Translating it yields CAISERNQNIQYF.

Notes on this clone: Other DNA sequences from this sample encode an identical CDR3 as well. V and J are TRBV20-1 and TRBJ2-7; no clear D gene. With 5 bases removed from V and 4 bases from J, the gap between germline ends came to 9 bases. The germline V gene encodes CDR1 DFQATT and CDR2 SNEGSKA (reference sequence). The CDR3 length is 11 residues. The CDR3 sequence is CSAQTAYEQYF. The CDR3 region has the DNA TGCAGTGCTCAGACCGCTTACGAGCAGTACTTC.

This chain joins TRBV30 and TRBJ2-7; D perhaps matches TRBD1 (5 bases). Trimming cost V 0 bases and J 0 bases, with 9 bases left between them. Germline-derived CDR1 and CDR2 are GTSNPN and SVGIG (reference sequence). The CDR3 consists of 14 residues. DNA of the CDR3: TGTGCCTGGAGTGTTAACAGGCACTCCTACGAGCAGTACTTC. Translating gives CAWSVNRHSYEQYF.

This sequence joins TRBV28 and TRBJ2-2, with D unresolved. This CDR3 is built from 14 residues. Germline V lookup: CDR1 MDHEN, CDR2 SYDVKM. V lost 1 base and J 5 bases, leaving 8 bases between the germline ends. The CDR3 reads CASSLLTATGELFF. CDR3 coding DNA: TGTGCCAGCAGTTTATTGACTGCTACCGGGGAGCTGTTTTTT.

The chain is built from TRBV10-3 and TRBJ2-5; possibly TRBD2 for D (6 bases). V shed 4 bases and J shed 7 bases, with 10 bases lying between them. Germline V gene lookup returns CDR1 ENHRY and CDR2 SYGVKD. This CDR3 is built from 12 residues. CDR3 amino acids: CAISGRGGTQYF. CDR3 in DNA: TGTGCCATCAGTGGGAGGGGCGGGACCCAGTACTTC.

The rearrangement uses TRBV11-2 and TRBJ2-7; D is perhaps TRBD1 or TRBD2 (7 bases each). CDR3 size: 15 residues. Trimming pared 6 bases from V and 0 bases from J, leaving 15 bases between. CDR1 and CDR2 from the germline V gene are SGHAT and FQNNGV. CDR3 amino acids: CASSQGGTASYEQYF. The CDR3 coding sequence is TGTGCCAGCAGTCAGGGGGGGACAGCCTCCTACGAGCAGTACTTC. Drawing the rest from reference TRBV11-2 and TRBJ2-7, the complete variable domain is EAGVAQSPRYKIIEKRQSVAFWCNPISGHATLYWYQQILGQGPKLLIQFQNNGVVDDSQLPKDRFSAERLKGVDSTLKIQPAKLEDSAVYLCASSQGGTASYEQYFGPGTRLTVT.

The rearrangement links TRBV30 to TRBJ1-3; D not certain. Looked up from germline, CDR1 is GTSNPN and CDR2 is SVGIG (reference sequence). The ends were cut back, 0 bases at V and 2 bases at J, with 11 bases in the middle. The CDR3 loop spans 15 amino acids. Here the CDR3 DNA reads TGTGCCTGGAGTGTAGCGGCTAACCCTGGAAACACCATATATTTT. It yields the protein CAWSVAANPGNTIYF. Variable domain in full (rest from reference TRBV30 and TRBJ1-3): SQTIHQWPATLVQPVGSPLSLECTVEGTSNPNLYWYRQAAGRGLQLLFYSVGIGQISSEVPQNLSASRPQDRQFILSSKKLLLSDSGFYLCAWSVAANPGNTIYFGEGSWLTVV.

The CDR3, as DNA: TGTGCCAGCAGCTTATCTGGGGGGATGAACACTGAAGCTTTCTTT. Protein sequence: CASSLSGGMNTEAFF. This chain links TRBV7-8 with TRBJ1-1; D is perhaps TRBD1 (5 bases). V was clipped by 2 bases and J by 0 bases, with 10 bases between them. CDR1 is SGHVS and CDR2 is FQNEAQ in the germline V gene. The CDR3 length is 15 residues.